This T cell receptor beta chain was sequenced during a study of T cell responses to AZD1222 COVID-19 vaccine. Repertoires were generated with immunoSEQ multiplex PCR, while TCRdb's copy carries only in-frame clones and drops some. The sample lists tens of thousands of clones, roughly 90% occurring once. Germline CDR1 WSHSY, CDR2 SAAADI. Trimming left V 6 bases short and J 8 bases short, with 19 bases between. The CDR3 consists of 15 residues. The origin of this receptor is an adult who received the AZD1222 COVID-19 vaccine. The rearrangement links TRBV10-2 to TRBJ1-4; a weak D match, TRBD1 (6 bases). Specimen: peripheral blood, collected 28 days after the second AZD1222 dose. The CDR3 sequence is CASSPRGEGGEKLFF. For the CDR3, the DNA is TGCGCCAGCAGCCCCAGGGGAGAGGGGGGCGAAAAACTGTTTTTT.